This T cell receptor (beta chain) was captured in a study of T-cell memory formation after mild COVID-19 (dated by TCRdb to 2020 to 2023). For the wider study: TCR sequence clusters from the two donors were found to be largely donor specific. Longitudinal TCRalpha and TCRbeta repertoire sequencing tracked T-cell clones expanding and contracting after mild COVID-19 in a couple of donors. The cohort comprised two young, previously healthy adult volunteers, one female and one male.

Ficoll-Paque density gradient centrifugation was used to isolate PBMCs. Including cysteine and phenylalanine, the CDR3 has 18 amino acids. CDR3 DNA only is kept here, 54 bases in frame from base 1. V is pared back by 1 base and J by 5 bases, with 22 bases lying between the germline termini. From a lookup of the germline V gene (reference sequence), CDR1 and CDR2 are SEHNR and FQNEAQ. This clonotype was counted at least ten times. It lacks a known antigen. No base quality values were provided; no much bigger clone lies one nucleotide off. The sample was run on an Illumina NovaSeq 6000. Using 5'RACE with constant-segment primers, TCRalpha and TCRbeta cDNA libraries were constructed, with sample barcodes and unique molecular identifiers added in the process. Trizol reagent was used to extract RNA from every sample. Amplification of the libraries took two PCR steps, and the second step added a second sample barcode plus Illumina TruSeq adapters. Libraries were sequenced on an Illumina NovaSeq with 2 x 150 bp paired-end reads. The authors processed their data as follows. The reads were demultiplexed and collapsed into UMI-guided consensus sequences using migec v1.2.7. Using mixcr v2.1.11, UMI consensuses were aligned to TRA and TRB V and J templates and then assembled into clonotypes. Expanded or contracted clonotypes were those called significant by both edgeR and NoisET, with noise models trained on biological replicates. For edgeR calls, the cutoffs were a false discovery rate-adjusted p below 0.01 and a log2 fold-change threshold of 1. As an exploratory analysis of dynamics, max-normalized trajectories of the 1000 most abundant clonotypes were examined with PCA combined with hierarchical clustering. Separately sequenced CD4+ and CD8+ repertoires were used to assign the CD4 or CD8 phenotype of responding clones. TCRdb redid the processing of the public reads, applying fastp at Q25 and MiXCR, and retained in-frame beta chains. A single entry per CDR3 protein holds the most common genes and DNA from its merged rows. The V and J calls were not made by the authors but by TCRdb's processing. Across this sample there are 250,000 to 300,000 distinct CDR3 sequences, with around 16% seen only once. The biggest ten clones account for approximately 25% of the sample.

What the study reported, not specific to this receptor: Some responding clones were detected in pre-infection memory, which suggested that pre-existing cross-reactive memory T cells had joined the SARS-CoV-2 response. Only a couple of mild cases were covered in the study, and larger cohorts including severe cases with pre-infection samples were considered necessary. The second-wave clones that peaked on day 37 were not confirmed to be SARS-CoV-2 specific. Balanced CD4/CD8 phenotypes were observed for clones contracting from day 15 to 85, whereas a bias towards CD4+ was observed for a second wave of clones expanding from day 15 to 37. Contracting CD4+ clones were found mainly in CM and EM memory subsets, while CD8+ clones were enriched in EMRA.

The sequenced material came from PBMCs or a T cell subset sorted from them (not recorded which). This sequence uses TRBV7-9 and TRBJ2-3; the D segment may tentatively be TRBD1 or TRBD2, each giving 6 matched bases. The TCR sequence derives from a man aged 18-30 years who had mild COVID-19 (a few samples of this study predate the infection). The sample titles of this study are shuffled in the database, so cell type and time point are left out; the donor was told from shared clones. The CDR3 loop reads CASSLVGSDGGLRDTQYF. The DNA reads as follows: TGTGCCAGCAGCTTAGTCGGCTCTGATGGGGGGCTCCGAGATACGCAGTATTTT.